The T cell receptor beta chain under discussion was sequenced for a study of CD8 T cells in ankylosing spondylitis. Study-level findings and limits: A motif in TCR beta, a set of under ten highly homologous variants, appeared characteristic of ankylosing spondylitis blood. Previously reported in reactive arthritis synovial fluid and blood were some of the motif variants. In ankylosing spondylitis patients, matched synovial fluid reportedly showed significant enrichment of disease-linked clones.

TCRdb reprocessed the 5' RACE reads via MiXCR and lists one record per CDR3 protein. Among approximately 240,000 distinct CDR3 sequences listed, 20% to 30% were seen once. This clonotype was recorded at least ten times. Its antigen is currently unknown. The material sequenced was blood, either unsorted or a sorted T cell fraction (not recorded which). This receptor was taken from a male donor with ankylosing spondylitis or in good health (not recorded which).

The CDR3 coding sequence is TGCAGTGCTCCTACCCCTCCCCCCATGGGGGGTGCTGAAGCTTTCTTT. Protein sequence: CSAPTPPPMGGAEAFF. V is TRBV20-1 and J is TRBJ1-1; possibly TRBD1 for D (5 bases). The V and J ends lost 5 bases and 6 bases respectively, with 25 bases between them. The germline V gene encodes CDR1 DFQATT and CDR2 SNEGSKA (reference sequence). The CDR3 spans 16 residues.